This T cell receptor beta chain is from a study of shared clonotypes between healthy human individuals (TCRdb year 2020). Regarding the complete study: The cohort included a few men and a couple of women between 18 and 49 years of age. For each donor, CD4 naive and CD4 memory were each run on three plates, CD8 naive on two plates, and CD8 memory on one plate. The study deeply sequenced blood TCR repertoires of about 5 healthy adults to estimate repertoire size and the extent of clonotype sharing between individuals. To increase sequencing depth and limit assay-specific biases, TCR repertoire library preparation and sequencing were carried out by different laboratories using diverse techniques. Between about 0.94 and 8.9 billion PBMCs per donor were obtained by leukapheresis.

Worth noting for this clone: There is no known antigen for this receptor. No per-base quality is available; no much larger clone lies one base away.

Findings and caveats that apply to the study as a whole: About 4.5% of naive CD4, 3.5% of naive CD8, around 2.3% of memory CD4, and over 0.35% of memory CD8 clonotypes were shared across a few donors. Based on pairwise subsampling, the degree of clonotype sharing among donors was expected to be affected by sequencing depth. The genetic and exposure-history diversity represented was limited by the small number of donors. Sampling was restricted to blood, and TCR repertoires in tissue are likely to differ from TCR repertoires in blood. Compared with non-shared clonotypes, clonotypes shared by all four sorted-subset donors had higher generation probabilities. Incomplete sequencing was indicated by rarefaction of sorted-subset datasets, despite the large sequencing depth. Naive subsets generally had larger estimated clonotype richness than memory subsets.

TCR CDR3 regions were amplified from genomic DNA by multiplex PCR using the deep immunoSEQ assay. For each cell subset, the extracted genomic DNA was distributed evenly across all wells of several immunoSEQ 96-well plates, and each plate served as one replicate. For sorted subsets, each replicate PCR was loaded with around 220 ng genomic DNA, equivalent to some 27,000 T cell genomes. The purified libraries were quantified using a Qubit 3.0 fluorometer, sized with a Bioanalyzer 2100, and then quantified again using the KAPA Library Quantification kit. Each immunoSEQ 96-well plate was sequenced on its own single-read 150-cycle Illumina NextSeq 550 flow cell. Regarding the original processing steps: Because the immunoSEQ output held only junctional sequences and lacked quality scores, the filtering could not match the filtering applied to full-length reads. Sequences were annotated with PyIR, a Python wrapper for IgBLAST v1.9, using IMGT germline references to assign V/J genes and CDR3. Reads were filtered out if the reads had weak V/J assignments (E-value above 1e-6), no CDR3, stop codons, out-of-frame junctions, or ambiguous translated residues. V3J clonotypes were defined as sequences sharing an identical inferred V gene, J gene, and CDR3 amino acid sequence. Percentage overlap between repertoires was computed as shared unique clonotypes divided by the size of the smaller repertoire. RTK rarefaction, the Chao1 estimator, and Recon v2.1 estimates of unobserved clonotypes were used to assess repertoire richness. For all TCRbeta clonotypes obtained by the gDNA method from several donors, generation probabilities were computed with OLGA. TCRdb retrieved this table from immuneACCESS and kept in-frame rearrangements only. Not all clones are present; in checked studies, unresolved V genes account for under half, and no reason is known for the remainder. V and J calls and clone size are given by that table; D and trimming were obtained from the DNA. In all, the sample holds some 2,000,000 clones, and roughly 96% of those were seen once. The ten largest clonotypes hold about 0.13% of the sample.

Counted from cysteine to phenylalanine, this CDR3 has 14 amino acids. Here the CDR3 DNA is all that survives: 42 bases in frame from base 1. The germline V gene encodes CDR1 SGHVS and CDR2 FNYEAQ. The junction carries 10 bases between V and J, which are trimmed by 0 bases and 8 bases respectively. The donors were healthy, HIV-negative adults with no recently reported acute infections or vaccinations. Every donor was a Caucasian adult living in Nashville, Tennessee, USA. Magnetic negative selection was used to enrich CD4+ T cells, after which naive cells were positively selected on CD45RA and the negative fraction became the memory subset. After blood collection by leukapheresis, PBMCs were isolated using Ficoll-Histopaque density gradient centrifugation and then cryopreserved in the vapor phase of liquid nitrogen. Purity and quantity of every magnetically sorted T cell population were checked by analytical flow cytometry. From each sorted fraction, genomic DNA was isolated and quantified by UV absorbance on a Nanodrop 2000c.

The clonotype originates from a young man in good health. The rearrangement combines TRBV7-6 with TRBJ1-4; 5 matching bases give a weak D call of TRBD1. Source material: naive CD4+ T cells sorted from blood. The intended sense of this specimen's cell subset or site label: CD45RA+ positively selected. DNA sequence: TGTGCCAGCAGCTTAGCGGGGCCTCAAGAAAAACTGTTTTTT. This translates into CASSLAGPQEKLFF.